This T cell receptor (beta chain) was identified in a study of blood T cell repertoires in COVID-19 (dated by TCRdb to 2018 to 2021). A note on the overall study: Samples from collaborators originated in the United States, Italy and Spain and spanned both the acute and convalescent phases of COVID-19. The prospective study material was composed of cDNA or gDNA derived from T cells, B-cell-depleted T cells, or PBMCs. The dataset comprised deeply sampled blood TCRbeta repertoires from subjects exposed to, actively infected with, or recovered from COVID-19. The repertoires were released in a freely available public database intended as a resource for research on the immune response to SARS-CoV-2. Samples were obtained from the ongoing ImmuneRACE study (first 160 participants) and from about 1,300 subjects provided by 6 global collaborators. Nearly every sample came with metadata listing a de-identified subject ID, COVID-19 status, age in years and sex. Where HLA class I and class II types were available, the types were taken from metadata supplied by the sample provider, not from assay-based typing.

In regard to this clone: Its target antigen remains unknown. Base qualities are not at hand, and no much larger clone is one base apart.

Beyond this particular receptor, the publication reports: The amount of clinical and demographic metadata varied by source and participant and was provided uncurated.

The germline V gene (reference sequence) gives CDR1 as SGHNT and CDR2 as YYREEE. Reading from cysteine to phenylalanine, the CDR3 counts 16 amino acids. CDR3 DNA only is kept here, 48 bases in frame from base 1. From V the trimming removes 0 bases and from J it removes 0 bases, while the gene matches leave 3 bases of the junction unaccounted for. The immunoSEQ Assay, a bias-controlled multiplex PCR, was used to amplify TCRbeta CDR3 regions from genomic DNA. The study's processing was this. Within the assay, amplification of reference gene primers was used to estimate how many nucleated cells each sample contained. Sequence reads were collapsed and filtered to measure the absolute abundance of every unique TCRbeta CDR3 rearrangement. For each sample, productive Simpson clonality was calculated by taking the square root of Simpson's diversity index across productive rearrangements. In TCRdb, the immuneACCESS table is reduced to in-frame sequences with V and J assigned. These tables do not hold every clone; where another copy was compared, an unresolved V gene accounts for under half, and the others remain unexplained. The V and J calls and the clone size are those of that table, but D and trimming were determined from the DNA. The sample records approximately 150,000 clones, more than 75% of which are singletons. The ten largest clones add up to about 9.4% of the sample.

The collaborating institutions used their own protocols to collect whole blood in K2EDTA tubes. For TCRbeta analysis, collaborator samples were shipped as frozen whole blood, as isolated PBMCs, or as DNA extracted from either sample type. This TCR was recovered from a woman in her forties or fifties with active or convalescent COVID-19. The chain joins TRBV5-4 to TRBJ2-1, and 7 bases in between align with TRBD2. Sequenced sample: peripheral blood. The DNA sequence reads TGTGCCAGCAGCTTGGCCGGCGGGAGCTCCTACAATGAGCAGTTCTTC. Its protein reads: CASSLAGGSSYNEQFF.